This TCR beta chain appears in the sequencing data of a study of beta chain features in type 1 diabetes. Study findings and constraints: When Type 1 diabetes patients were examined, their TCRB CDR3s proved moderately but significantly shorter in all four CD4+ subsets.

The investigators reverse transcribed all of the isolated RNA, so they sequenced expressed TCRB transcripts. The method was immunoSEQ multiplex PCR; TCRdb's version includes in-frame clones alone and lacks a portion of them. The sample has under 850,000 clones; roughly 13% are singletons. V was shortened by 5 bases and J by 2 bases, with 1 base between the two germline ends. This CDR3 comprises 10 residues. CDR1 is MGHDK and CDR2 is SYGVNS in the germline V gene. To note about this clone: Its antigen is not identified.

Input material: naive CD4+ T cells from blood. The chain links TRBV25-1 to TRBJ2-7; D ambiguous. This receptor was taken from a man between 18 and 35 years old with type 1 diabetes. CDR3 residues: CASSTYEQYF. The CDR3 coding sequence is TGTGCCAGCAGTACCTACGAGCAGTACTTC.